This record looks at one TCR beta chain sequence and its context. The source of the sample is a study of CD4 T cells in relation to SARS-CoV-2 and coronaviruses. Data came from immunoSEQ multiplex PCR; TCRdb stores just in-frame clones and leaves some out. The data show around 70,000 clones, 85% to 90% seen once. Germline-derived CDR1 and CDR2 are MDHEN and SYDVKM. V was shortened by 5 bases and J by 8 bases, with 15 bases between the two germline ends. The CDR3 is 14 amino acids. CD4+ T cells from unexposed donors were obtained before the COVID-19 pandemic (2011-2018). This rearrangement joins TRBV28 to TRBJ1-4; D may be TRBD1 (5 bases). The specimen was memory CD4+ T cells from PBMCs. The receptor was isolated from a human donor in good health. This CDR3 is CASSTQGQWEKLFF. The CDR3 nucleotides read TGTGCCAGCAGTACCCAGGGTCAATGGGAAAAACTGTTTTTT.